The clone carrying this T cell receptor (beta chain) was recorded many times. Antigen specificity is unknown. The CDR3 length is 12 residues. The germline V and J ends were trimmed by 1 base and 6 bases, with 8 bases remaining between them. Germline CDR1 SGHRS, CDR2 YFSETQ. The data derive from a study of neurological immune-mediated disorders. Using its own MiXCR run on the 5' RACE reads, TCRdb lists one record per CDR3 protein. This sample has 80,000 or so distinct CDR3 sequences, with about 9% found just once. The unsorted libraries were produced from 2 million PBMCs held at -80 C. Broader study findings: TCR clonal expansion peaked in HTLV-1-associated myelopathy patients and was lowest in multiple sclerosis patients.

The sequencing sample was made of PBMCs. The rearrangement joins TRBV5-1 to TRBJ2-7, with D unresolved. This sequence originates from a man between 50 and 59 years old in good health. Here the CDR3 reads CASSLSVTEQYF. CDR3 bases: TGCGCCAGCAGCTTGAGTGTTACCGAGCAGTACTTC. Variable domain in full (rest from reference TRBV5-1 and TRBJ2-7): KAGVTQTPRYLIKTRGQQVTLSCSPISGHRSVSWYQQTPGQGLQFLFEYFSETQRNKGNFPGRFSGRQFSNSRSEMNVSTLELGDSALYLCASSLSVTEQYFGPGTRLTVT.